Listed below are T cell receptor beta chains from one sample, sequenced in a study of blood T cell repertoires in COVID-19. The assay was immunoSEQ multiplex PCR, and TCRdb's table has in-frame clones only and misses some. The data show over 60,000 clones, with about 85% seen just once and 35% to 40% held by the top ten. The sample taken for sequencing was peripheral blood. The receptors here all came from a woman of 80 years or more with active or convalescent COVID-19. Both conserved end residues are part of each CDR3. D genes are given only for firm matches. The listing skips clone size in some rows; elsewhere it reads once, few, many or a size class.

V	J	size	D	CDR3	DNA
TRBV7-2	TRBJ1-6	-	-	CASSLRPGGNSPLHF	TGTGCCAGCAGCTTAAGGCCGGGGGGTAATTCACCCCTCCACTTT
TRBV5-8	TRBJ1-2	-	-	CASSSGSRYGYTF	TGTGCCAGCAGTTCCGGTTCGCGCTATGGCTACACCTTC
TRBV19	TRBJ1-1	-	-	CATLVGPNTEAFF	TGTGCCACCCTAGTAGGCCCGAACACTGAAGCTTTCTTT
TRBV10-1	TRBJ2-1	-	-	CASSETRGGANEQFF	TGCGCCAGCAGTGAGACGAGAGGCGGCGCCAATGAGCAGTTCTTC
TRBV2	TRBJ1-5	-	TRBD1	CASSQLTGFDQPQHF	TGTGCCAGCAGCCAACTGACAGGGTTCGATCAGCCCCAGCATTTT
TRBV5-1	TRBJ2-2	-	-	CASSQTPQANTGELFF	TGCGCCAGCAGCCAGACACCTCAAGCCAACACCGGGGAGCTGTTTTTT
TRBV11-2	TRBJ1-6	-	-	CASSSSQRESPLHF	TGTGCCAGCAGCTCAAGTCAGCGGGAGTCACCCCTCCACTTT
TRBV5-6	TRBJ2-1	-	TRBD1	CASSEYAGQGRGEQFF	TGTGCCAGCAGCGAATACGCAGGACAGGGTAGGGGTGAGCAGTTCTTC
TRBV24-1	TRBJ2-1	-	-	CATIERRGAYNEQFF	TGTGCCACCATCGAGCGCAGGGGGGCCTACAATGAGCAGTTCTTC
TRBV5-1	TRBJ1-6	-	-	CASSPDPGNIQPLHF	TGCGCCAGCAGCCCAGATCCAGGAAACATTCAACCCCTCCACTTT
TRBV28	TRBJ1-3	-	TRBD1	CASSLPRDRGLYSGNTIYF	TGTGCCAGCAGTCTCCCCCGGGACAGGGGCCTTTACTCTGGAAACACCATATATTTT
TRBV11-2	TRBJ1-4	once	-	CASSPYLRASEENEKLFF	TGTGCCAGCAGCCCCTACTTGAGGGCCAGCGAGGAAAATGAAAAACTGTTTTTT
TRBV2	TRBJ2-2	once	-	CASREGSNTGELFF	TGTGCCAGCAGGGAGGGCTCGAACACCGGGGAGCTGTTTTTT
TRBV4-3	TRBJ2-5	once	TRBD2	CASSQESGGPGETQYF	TGCGCCAGCAGCCAAGAAAGCGGGGGGCCAGGGGAGACCCAGTACTTC
TRBV30	TRBJ1-4	-	TRBD1	CAWGDRGNEKLFF	TGTGCCTGGGGGGACAGGGGGAATGAAAAACTGTTTTTT
TRBV25-1	TRBJ2-3	-	-	CASSEYFFLGGDTDTQYF	TGTGCCAGCAGTGAATATTTTTTTTTAGGGGGAGATACAGATACGCAGTATTTT
TRBV18	TRBJ2-5	-	-	CASSPSGYTETQYF	TGTGCCAGCTCACCTTCGGGGTACACAGAGACCCAGTACTTC
TRBV27	TRBJ1-2	-	-	CASSSGYGYTF	TGTGCCAGCAGTTCGGGTTATGGCTACACCTTC
TRBV19	TRBJ2-3	-	-	CASRDAGRGTQYF	TGTGCCAGCCGGGACGCCGGCAGGGGTACGCAGTATTTT
TRBV7-6	TRBJ1-2	-	-	CASSFTTAYGYTF	TGTGCCAGCAGCTTCACAACCGCATATGGCTACACCTTC
TRBV21-1	TRBJ2-5	-	-	CARIENWRKTQYF	TGTGCCAGGATTGAAAATTGGCGGAAGACCCAGTACTTC
TRBV5-6	TRBJ1-4	-	-	CASSFDRREKLFF	TGTGCCAGCAGCTTTGACAGGAGAGAAAAACTGTTTTTT
TRBV7-2	TRBJ2-5	-	TRBD2	CASSFLAGGAETQYF	TGTGCCAGCAGCTTTCTAGCGGGGGGGGCAGAGACCCAGTACTTC
TRBV27	TRBJ2-7	-	TRBD1	CASSSNSAQGLYEQYF	TGTGCCAGCAGTTCCAATAGCGCACAGGGGCTCTACGAGCAGTACTTC
TRBV19	TRBJ2-3	-	TRBD2	CASSGRETDTQYF	TGTGCCAGTAGTGGGAGGGAAACAGATACGCAGTATTTT
TRBV2	TRBJ2-3	-	TRBD2	CASSEGGNTQYF	TGTGCCAGCAGTGAGGGGGGGAATACGCAGTATTTT
TRBV19	TRBJ1-5	-	TRBD1	CASSADREDGQPQHF	TGTGCCAGTAGTGCAGACAGGGAGGATGGCCAGCCCCAGCATTTT
TRBV3-1/TRBV3-2	TRBJ2-5	once	-	CASSQELASQYF	TGTGCCAGCAGCCAAGAATTGGCCTCCCAGTACTTC
TRBV10-3	TRBJ2-5	-	-	CAISDAPEETQYF	TGTGCCATCAGTGACGCCCCAGAAGAGACCCAGTACTTC
TRBV6-2/TRBV6-3	TRBJ1-5	-	-	CASSYLGRQIDQPQHF	TGTGCCAGCAGTTACTTAGGTCGACAGATCGATCAGCCCCAGCATTTT
TRBV5-4	TRBJ1-3	once	-	CASSFGRGGGNTIYF	TGTGCCAGCAGCTTTGGGAGAGGGGGAGGAAACACCATATATTTT
TRBV7-2	TRBJ2-3	-	TRBD2	CASSLAVRGDTDTQYF	TGTGCCAGCAGCTTAGCGGTGCGGGGGGACACAGATACGCAGTATTTT
TRBV7-2	TRBJ2-3	few	-	CASSLVGRGATDTQYF	TGTGCCAGCAGCTTAGTTGGTCGGGGGGCCACAGATACGCAGTATTTT
TRBV7-9	TRBJ1-4	once	-	CASSFVAATNEKLFF	TGTGCCAGCAGCTTTGTGGCAGCAACTAATGAAAAACTGTTTTTT
TRBV6-5	TRBJ1-5	-	-	CASSYDGNQPQHF	TGTGCCAGCAGTTACGACGGGAATCAGCCCCAGCATTTT
TRBV19	TRBJ1-2	-	-	CASSIGWQNANYGYTF	TGTGCCAGTAGTATAGGGTGGCAGAACGCTAACTATGGCTACACCTTC
TRBV3-1/TRBV3-2	TRBJ1-2	-	-	CASSHSGANYGYTF	TGTGCCAGCAGCCACAGCGGAGCTAACTATGGCTACACCTTC
TRBV9	TRBJ2-2	-	-	CASSSAAYSTGELFF	TGTGCCAGCAGTAGCGCCGCGTATTCCACCGGGGAGCTGTTTTTT
TRBV7-9	TRBJ2-5	-	-	CASSPDLRGVGETQYF	TGTGCCAGCAGCCCCGATCTTCGCGGGGTTGGGGAGACCCAGTACTTC
TRBV19	TRBJ1-5	-	TRBD1	CASSRQGGVDQPQHF	TGTGCCAGTAGTCGACAGGGTGGTGTGGATCAGCCCCAGCATTTT
TRBV2	TRBJ2-5	-	TRBD1	CASSEGRTGMGTQYF	TGTGCCAGCAGTGAAGGAAGGACAGGAATGGGGACCCAGTACTTC
TRBV10-1	TRBJ1-3	-	-	CASSESRAGNTIYF	TGCGCCAGCAGTGAGTCGAGGGCTGGAAACACCATATATTTT
TRBV5-1	TRBJ1-1	-	-	CASSLQNTEAFF	TGCGCCAGCAGCTTGCAAAACACTGAAGCTTTCTTT
TRBV4-1	TRBJ1-1	-	TRBD1	CASSHRVGQAPGTEAFF	TGCGCCAGCAGCCACCGCGTAGGACAGGCACCCGGGACGGAAGCTTTCTTT
TRBV7-6	TRBJ2-6	-	TRBD1	CASGQGAPGANVLTF	TGTGCCAGCGGACAGGGGGCGCCTGGGGCCAACGTCCTGACTTTC
TRBV5-1	TRBJ2-1	-	TRBD1	CASSSGQGDHNEQFF	TGCGCCAGCAGCTCAGGACAGGGGGATCACAATGAGCAGTTCTTC
TRBV2	TRBJ2-7	-	-	CASSWRISSYEQYF	TGTGCCAGCAGTTGGCGGATTTCTTCCTACGAGCAGTACTTC
TRBV5-6	TRBJ2-5	-	-	CASIVRGNPQETQYF	TGTGCCAGCATCGTTCGCGGGAACCCTCAAGAGACCCAGTACTTC
TRBV6-2/TRBV6-3	TRBJ1-6	-	-	CASSRTRPTGTNSPLHF	TGTGCCAGCAGCCGAACTAGGCCAACAGGGACTAATTCACCCCTCCACTTT
TRBV6-1	TRBJ1-2	-	-	CASSEVQGYGYTF	TGTGCCAGCAGTGAAGTACAGGGCTATGGCTACACCTTC
TRBV7-2	TRBJ1-6	-	-	CASSFQGLSNSPLHF	TGTGCCAGCAGCTTCCAGGGGTTAAGTAATTCACCCCTCCACTTT
TRBV7-8	TRBJ2-1	once	TRBD2	CASSLTSGGKQFF	TGTGCCAGCAGCTTAACTAGCGGGGGGAAGCAGTTCTTC
TRBV11-2	TRBJ1-3	-	TRBD1	CASSRQGLGGNTIYF	TGTGCCAGCAGCCGACAGGGCTTGGGGGGAAACACCATATATTTT
TRBV12-3/TRBV12-4	TRBJ2-7	-	-	CASSRSGEQYF	TGTGCCAGCAGTCGCAGCGGCGAGCAGTACTTC